The entry that follows covers one T cell receptor beta chain sequence. These data originate in a study of blood T cell repertoires in COVID-19. The germline CDR1 and CDR2 sequences are SGHRS and YFSETQ. Trimming removed 5 bases at V and 3 bases at J, with 15 bases between. The CDR3 runs to 14 residues. Assay: immunoSEQ multiplex PCR; the TCRdb copy retains only in-frame clones and omits some. This table has 270,000 or so clones, about 87% appearing once. This chain joins TRBV5-1 and TRBJ2-7; D might be TRBD2 (6 bases). Input material: PBMCs or T cells enriched from blood (not recorded which). The TCR comes from a woman in her forties with acute COVID-19. This chain's CDR3 is CASRITVADYEQYF. CDR3 sequence (DNA): TGCGCCAGCAGGATAACAGTAGCGGACTACGAGCAGTACTTC.